This is a list of T cell receptor beta chains from one sample in a study of Ad26.COV2.S vaccination and SARS-CoV-2 variants. The method was immunoSEQ multiplex PCR; TCRdb's version includes in-frame clones alone and lacks a portion of them. The data show about 320,000 clones, 85% to 90% seen once. Sequencing was performed on peripheral blood, taken in a trial of Ad26.COV2.S vaccine versus placebo. The source of these receptors is a person between 18 and 60 years old who received the Ad26.COV2.S COVID-19 vaccine or a placebo. Both conserved end residues are part of each CDR3. Each record gives: V gene, clone size, D gene, J gene, CDR3 protein, CDR3 DNA. A D gene is named only where the DNA matches it firmly. Size values are once, few and many counts, or a class for expanded clones, and some rows have none.

>TRBV3-1/TRBV3-2|NA|NA|TRBJ2-3
CASSQVRRALSSLDTQYF
TGTGCCAGCAGCCAAGTACGTAGGGCTTTATCATCTCTGGATACGCAGTATTTT
>TRBV3-1/TRBV3-2|NA|TRBD2|TRBJ2-5
CASSLAVTQYF
TGTGCCAGCAGTCTAGCGGTGACCCAGTACTTC
>TRBV21-1|NA|NA|TRBJ2-1
CASSIWGSSYNEQFF
TGTGCCAGCAGCATCTGGGGGAGCTCCTACAATGAGCAGTTCTTC
>TRBV6-1|NA|NA|TRBJ1-1
CASSEIRMNTEAFF
TGTGCCAGCAGTGAAATTAGGATGAACACTGAAGCTTTCTTT
>TRBV5-1|NA|TRBD2|TRBJ2-5
CASSPSGWTSGTRGETQYF
TGCGCCAGCAGCCCCTCGGGGTGGACTAGCGGGACCCGGGGGGAGACCCAGTACTTC
>TRBV29-1|NA|TRBD1|TRBJ2-3
CSVETGYTQYF
TGCAGCGTAGAGACAGGGTATACGCAGTATTTT
>TRBV9|NA|NA|TRBJ2-2
CASGNTGELFF
TGTGCCAGCGGGAACACCGGGGAGCTGTTTTTT
>TRBV3-1/TRBV3-2|once|NA|TRBJ2-1
CASSQDSSYNEQFF
TGTGCCAGCAGCCAAGACAGCTCCTACAATGAGCAGTTCTTC
>TRBV7-8|NA|NA|TRBJ1-5
CASSLVGTNSGQPQHF
TGTGCCAGCAGCTTAGTAGGGACAAATTCGGGTCAGCCCCAGCATTTT
>TRBV18|NA|NA|TRBJ2-6
CASSSSGANVLTF
TGTGCCAGCTCATCATCTGGGGCCAACGTCCTGACTTTC
>TRBV18|NA|NA|TRBJ1-1
CASSEADEAFF
TGTGCCAGCTCCGAAGCAGATGAAGCTTTCTTT
>TRBV6-2/TRBV6-3|NA|NA|TRBJ1-1
CASSTTGEAFF
TGTGCCAGCAGTACCACAGGGGAAGCTTTCTTT
>TRBV11-2|NA|NA|TRBJ2-1
CASSFASPPEQFF
TGTGCCAGCAGCTTTGCTAGCCCCCCGGAGCAGTTCTTC
>TRBV7-2|NA|NA|TRBJ1-1
CASSLAGGEMSEAFF
TGTGCCAGCAGCTTAGCGGGGGGGGAGATGTCTGAAGCTTTCTTT
>TRBV3-1/TRBV3-2|NA|NA|TRBJ2-1
CASSQDSYSASYNEQFF
TGTGCCAGCAGCCAAGACAGTTATAGCGCCTCGTACAATGAGCAGTTCTTC
>TRBV19|NA|NA|TRBJ2-3
CATRRNGGTTDTQYF
TGTGCCACAAGACGTAATGGAGGGACCACAGATACGCAGTATTTT
>TRBV12-5|NA|NA|TRBJ2-3
CASGLKTHNTDTQYF
TGTGCTAGTGGTTTAAAAACCCACAACACAGATACGCAGTATTTT
>TRBV11-2|NA|TRBD2|TRBJ2-1
CASSFSGSYNEQFF
TGTGCCAGCAGCTTTAGCGGGAGCTACAATGAGCAGTTCTTC
>TRBV7-6|NA|NA|TRBJ1-1
CASSYRSNTEAFF
TGTGCCAGCAGTTACCGGTCCAACACTGAAGCTTTCTTT
>TRBV3-1/TRBV3-2|once|TRBD1|TRBJ1-1
CASSQGDRGYTEAFF
TGTGCCAGCAGCCAAGGGGACAGGGGCTACACTGAAGCTTTCTTT
>TRBV7-9|NA|TRBD1|TRBJ1-1
CASSSNRGQHSPEAFF
TGTGCCAGCAGCTCGAACAGGGGGCAGCATTCTCCTGAAGCCTTCTTT
>TRBV27|NA|TRBD1|TRBJ1-2
CASSTLGQGVGGYTF
TGTGCCAGCAGTACCCTCGGACAGGGGGTAGGGGGCTACACCTTC
>TRBV7-9|NA|NA|TRBJ1-4
CASSPRGRDGGKLFF
TGTGCCAGCAGCCCTCGGGGCAGGGACGGAGGAAAACTGTTTTTT
>TRBV27|NA|NA|TRBJ1-6
CASSLGGPDNSPLHF
TGTGCCAGCAGTTTGGGGGGGCCCGATAATTCACCCCTCCACTTT
>TRBV7-4|NA|NA|TRBJ2-7
CASSPQWGHTYEQYF
TGTGCCAGCAGCCCACAGTGGGGCCACACCTACGAGCAGTACTTC
>TRBV6-5|NA|NA|TRBJ1-4
CASSSQDEKLFF
TGTGCCAGCAGTTCACAAGATGAAAAACTGTTTTTT
>TRBV6-6|NA|NA|TRBJ1-2
CASSPRGDGYTF
TGTGCCAGCAGTCCCAGGGGAGATGGCTACACCTTC
>TRBV4-3|NA|NA|TRBJ1-4
CASSQGDYATNEKLFF
TGCGCCAGCAGCCAAGGTGATTATGCAACTAATGAAAAACTGTTTTTT
>TRBV6-6|NA|NA|TRBJ1-1
CASSSDVNRVTEAFF
TGTGCCAGCAGTTCCGACGTGAATCGGGTCACTGAAGCTTTCTTT
>TRBV6-5|NA|NA|TRBJ1-2
CASTRGGGSGYTF
TGTGCCAGCACCAGAGGAGGGGGTAGTGGCTACACCTTC
>TRBV19|NA|NA|TRBJ1-2
CASSKSVYYGYTF
TGTGCCAGTAGTAAGTCGGTGTACTATGGCTACACCTTC
>TRBV29-1|NA|NA|TRBJ2-1
CSVTDRKNEQFF
TGCAGCGTAACAGACCGAAAAAATGAGCAGTTCTTC
>TRBV6-5|NA|NA|TRBJ2-2
CASSTKAVGELFF
TGTGCCAGCAGTACGAAGGCGGTCGGGGAGCTGTTTTTT
>TRBV19|NA|TRBD1|TRBJ1-5
CASSIGEGAGNQPQHF
TGTGCCAGTAGTATAGGGGAGGGGGCCGGCAATCAGCCCCAGCATTTT
>TRBV12-3/TRBV12-4|NA|NA|TRBJ2-2
CASSFVGELFF
TGTGCCAGCAGTTTTGTCGGGGAGCTGTTTTTT
>TRBV5-1|NA|NA|TRBJ2-7
CASSLFPQGGEQYF
TGCGCCAGCAGCTTGTTCCCGCAGGGCGGCGAGCAGTACTTC
>TRBV12-3/TRBV12-4|NA|NA|TRBJ1-1
CASSRGGVEAFF
TGTGCCAGCTCGAGGGGAGGGGTGGAGGCTTTCTTT
>TRBV21-1|NA|NA|TRBJ2-2
CASSGGTGELFF
TGTGCCAGCAGTGGGGGCACCGGGGAGCTGTTTTTT
>TRBV5-4|NA|NA|TRBJ1-2
CAIKGRVGYTF
TGTGCCATCAAGGGCAGGGTTGGCTACACCTTC
>TRBV28|NA|NA|TRBJ2-3
CASKMAWGTTDTQYF
TGTGCCAGCAAAATGGCTTGGGGCACCACAGATACGCAGTATTTT
>TRBV7-9|NA|NA|TRBJ1-5
CASGVGNQPQHF
TGTGCCAGCGGGGTTGGGAATCAGCCCCAGCATTTT
>TRBV18|NA|TRBD2|TRBJ2-2
CASSPEVGTSGSSGELFF
TGTGCCAGCTCACCCGAGGTCGGGACTAGCGGGAGTTCCGGGGAGCTGTTTTTT
>TRBV28|once|TRBD2|TRBJ2-4
CASSSHPGGAKNIQYF
TGTGCCAGCAGTTCACACCCGGGGGGAGCCAAAAACATTCAGTACTTC
>TRBV7-9|many|NA|TRBJ2-5
CASSFSSMGETQYF
TGTGCCAGCAGCTTCTCGTCGATGGGCGAGACCCAGTACTTC
>TRBV27|NA|NA|TRBJ2-7
CASSWSASYEQYF
TGTGCCAGCAGTTGGTCAGCCTCCTACGAGCAGTACTTC
>TRBV12-3/TRBV12-4|NA|NA|TRBJ2-5
CASSFGIETQYF
TGTGCCAGCAGTTTTGGGATAGAGACCCAGTACTTC
>TRBV5-1|NA|NA|TRBJ2-2
CASSSNTGELFF
TGCGCCAGCAGCAGCAACACCGGGGAGCTGTTTTTT
>TRBV6-5|NA|NA|TRBJ1-5
CASRGQISNQPQHF
TGTGCCAGCCGCGGACAAATTAGCAATCAGCCCCAGCATTTT
>TRBV2|NA|TRBD2|TRBJ2-1
CASSEKRGSSYNEQFF
TGTGCCAGCAGTGAAAAGCGGGGTAGCTCCTACAATGAGCAGTTCTTC
>TRBV3-1/TRBV3-2|NA|NA|TRBJ1-1
CASSQVLGTEAFF
TGTGCCAGCAGCCAAGTTCTAGGAACTGAAGCTTTCTTT
>TRBV12-3/TRBV12-4|once|NA|TRBJ1-2
CASSLRGDYGYTF
TGTGCCAGCAGTTTACGGGGCGACTATGGCTACACCTTC
>TRBV4-3|few|TRBD1|TRBJ1-5
CASSQDLWTGGDQPQHF
TGCGCCAGCAGCCAAGATCTGTGGACAGGGGGCGATCAGCCCCAGCATTTT
>TRBV6-2/TRBV6-3|few|NA|TRBJ2-5
CASSQGPGTPKAQETQYF
TGTGCCAGCAGCCAAGGACCCGGGACCCCGAAGGCCCAAGAGACCCAGTACTTC